This TCR beta chain came from a study of CD4 and CD8 cells across lung adenocarcinoma regions. TCRdb re-derived calls from the PCR reads in MiXCR, one entry per CDR3 protein. The sample lists about 12,000 distinct CDR3 sequences, about 50% occurring once. On this clonotype: A read error may produce the germline difference seen at one junction end.

Germline V gene data show CDR1 as MNHNS and CDR2 as SASEGT. The CDR3 contains 15 residues. V is TRBV6-1 and J is TRBJ2-3; D possibly corresponds to TRBD2 (5 bases). This TCR came from a male donor with lung adenocarcinoma. The CD4 and CD8 labels of this study may be unreliable. What was sequenced was CD8+ T cells from the margin of a lung tumor. This chain's CDR3 is CASIRRMGTTDTQYF. For the CDR3, the DNA is TGTGCCAGCATCAGGAGGATGGGAACCACAGATACTCAGTATTTT.